The 2 T cell receptor beta chains below all came from one sample that was sequenced in a study of PD-L1 blockade in urothelial cancer. The time point here: peripheral blood 6 weeks after treatment start. Assay: immunoSEQ multiplex PCR; the TCRdb copy retains only in-frame clones and omits some. In the table there are around 49,000 clones, roughly 82% of which are singletons. The specimen was PBMCs, collected around atezolizumab (anti-PD-L1) treatment. The source is a man aged 55 to 70 with urothelial cancer.

The chain employs TRBV28 and TRBJ2-1; 8 nucleotides match TRBD2. The junction had 15 bases not matched to a gene; V was cut back by 7 bases and J by 4 bases. CDR3 length: 17 residues. Germline V lookup: CDR1 MDHEN, CDR2 SYDVKM. For the CDR3, the DNA is TGTGCCAGCACGTCAGCGGGAGAGGTCGCCAGTTACAATGAGCAGTTCTTC. Amino acid sequence: CASTSAGEVASYNEQFF.

This chain uses TRBV18 with TRBJ1-5; D not resolved. The CDR3 totals 16 residues. V was pared by 1 base and J by 0 bases, with 10 bases between. CDR1 and CDR2 (germline): KGHSH, LQKENI. Written as DNA, the CDR3 is TGTGCCAGCTCACCACAAGCCGGTCATAGCAATCAGCCCCAGCATTTT. It specifies CASSPQAGHSNQPQHF.